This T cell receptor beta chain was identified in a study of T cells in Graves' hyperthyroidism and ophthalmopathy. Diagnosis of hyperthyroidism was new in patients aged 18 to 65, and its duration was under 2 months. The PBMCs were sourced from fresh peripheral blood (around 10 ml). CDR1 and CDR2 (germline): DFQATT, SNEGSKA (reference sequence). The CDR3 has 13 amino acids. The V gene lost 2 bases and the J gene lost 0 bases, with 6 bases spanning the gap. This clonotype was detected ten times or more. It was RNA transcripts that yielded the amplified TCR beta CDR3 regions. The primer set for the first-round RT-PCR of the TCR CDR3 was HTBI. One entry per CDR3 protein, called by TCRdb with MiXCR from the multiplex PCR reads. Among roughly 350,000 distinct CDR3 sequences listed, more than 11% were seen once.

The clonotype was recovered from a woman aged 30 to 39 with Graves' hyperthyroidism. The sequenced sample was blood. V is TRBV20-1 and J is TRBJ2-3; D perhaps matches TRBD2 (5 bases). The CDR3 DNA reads TGCAGTGCTAGATCGGGGAGCACAGATACGCAGTATTTT. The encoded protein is CSARSGSTDTQYF.